This T cell receptor beta chain was obtained from a study of control samples from healthy donors and cancer patients. CDR3 size: 12 residues. V was clipped by 1 base and J by 4 bases, with 2 bases between them. Germline V lookup: CDR1 LGHDT, CDR2 YNNKEL (reference sequence). Generated by immunoSEQ multiplex PCR, the TCRdb table keeps only in-frame clones and is missing some. The table records 65,000 to 90,000 clones, 89% of them present only once. The rearrangement uses TRBV3-1 (or the pseudogene TRBV3-2) and TRBJ1-3, with D hard to call. The source of this sequence is a woman aged 45-59 years with colorectal cancer. The sequenced sample consisted of PBMCs. CDR3 nucleotides: TGTGCCAGCAGCCAAGGAGGAAACACCATATATTTT. This translates into CASSQGGNTIYF.